The rows below give T cell receptor beta chains drawn from one sample of a study of Ad26.COV2.S vaccination and SARS-CoV-2 variants. The table came from immunoSEQ multiplex PCR; TCRdb's copy has only in-frame clones and leaves some out. The top ten clones hold 1.5% to 2% of a sample with around 320,000 clones, 85% to 90% of them seen once. The sequencing here drew on peripheral blood, taken in a trial of Ad26.COV2.S vaccine versus placebo. These receptors came from a person between 18 and 65 years old who received the Ad26.COV2.S COVID-19 vaccine or a placebo. CDR3s include the opening cysteine and the closing phenylalanine or tryptophan. The D gene is left open where the match is weak. Size is omitted from some rows. Given values are once, few, many or a class for expanded clones.

DNA: TGTGCCAGCTCAGGGGGCCCTGGAAACACCATATATTTT
CDR3: CASSGGPGNTIYF
size: NA
J: TRBJ1-3
V: TRBV18
D: NA

DNA: TGTGCCAGCAGCCCCGGACAGGGCGAAAGGGGCTACACCTTC
CDR3: CASSPGQGERGYTF
size: NA
J: TRBJ1-2
V: TRBV7-2
D: TRBD1

DNA: TGTGCCAGCACCAAAGGGGACAGGGGCTATGGCTACACCTTC
CDR3: CASTKGDRGYGYTF
size: NA
J: TRBJ1-2
V: TRBV6-1
D: TRBD1

DNA: TGTGCCAGCAGCCCTGACAGAAACTATGGCTACACCTTC
CDR3: CASSPDRNYGYTF
size: NA
J: TRBJ1-2
V: TRBV27
D: NA

DNA: TGCGCCAGCAGCGGACTAGCGGGGGCCCCGGATACGCAGTATTTT
CDR3: CASSGLAGAPDTQYF
size: NA
J: TRBJ2-3
V: TRBV5-1
D: TRBD2

DNA: TGTGCCAGCAGCCCGGGTCCGGGACGGATATTTTACGAGCAGTACTTC
CDR3: CASSPGPGRIFYEQYF
size: once
J: TRBJ2-7
V: TRBV6-2/TRBV6-3
D: NA

DNA: TGTGCCATCACAGATCGTTATGGGGATGGCTACACCTTC
CDR3: CAITDRYGDGYTF
size: NA
J: TRBJ1-2
V: TRBV28
D: NA

DNA: TGTGCCAGCAGCTTTGATCGGGGAAGTTACAATGAGCAGTTCTTC
CDR3: CASSFDRGSYNEQFF
size: NA
J: TRBJ2-1
V: TRBV7-3
D: NA

DNA: TGTGCCAGCAGCTTACGGGACTCTTCGGACGAGCAGTACTTC
CDR3: CASSLRDSSDEQYF
size: NA
J: TRBJ2-7
V: TRBV4-2
D: NA

DNA: TGTGCCAGCAGCCAAGATGCCTGGAACACTGAAGCTTTCTTT
CDR3: CASSQDAWNTEAFF
size: few
J: TRBJ1-1
V: TRBV14
D: NA

DNA: TGCGCCAGCAGCTTCGGCGGAAGCCAGCCCCAGCATTTT
CDR3: CASSFGGSQPQHF
size: NA
J: TRBJ1-5
V: TRBV5-1
D: NA

DNA: TGTGCCAGCAGCGACAGGGGGGGGAGCGGGGGGGCTCGAGAGACCCAGTACTTC
CDR3: CASSDRGGSGGARETQYF
size: NA
J: TRBJ2-5
V: TRBV2
D: NA

DNA: TGTGCCAGCAGTGACTCCGGACTTGGGGGTGGCGGGCAGTATTTT
CDR3: CASSDSGLGGGGQYF
size: NA
J: TRBJ2-3
V: TRBV6-4
D: NA

DNA: TGTGCCTGGAGTGGACAGATCCTTAGCTATGGCTACACCTTC
CDR3: CAWSGQILSYGYTF
size: NA
J: TRBJ1-2
V: TRBV30
D: NA

DNA: TGTGCCAGCAGCCCTTCCAACGCTCAATCCTACGAGCAGTACTTC
CDR3: CASSPSNAQSYEQYF
size: NA
J: TRBJ2-7
V: TRBV3-1/TRBV3-2
D: NA

DNA: TGTGCCAGCAGCTTGGAGTCGAACTATGGCTACACCTTC
CDR3: CASSLESNYGYTF
size: few
J: TRBJ1-2
V: TRBV5-4
D: NA

DNA: TGTGCCAGCAGCGTGTCAGGACACCCTAACACAGATACGCAGTATTTT
CDR3: CASSVSGHPNTDTQYF
size: NA
J: TRBJ2-3
V: TRBV9
D: NA

DNA: TGTGCCAGCAGCAGGACCAACACCGGGGAGCTGTTTTTT
CDR3: CASSRTNTGELFF
size: NA
J: TRBJ2-2
V: TRBV11-2
D: NA

DNA: TGTGCCAGCAGTGAAGGGAGGACCCAGTACTTC
CDR3: CASSEGRTQYF
size: NA
J: TRBJ2-5
V: TRBV6-1
D: NA

DNA: TGTGCCAGCAGCTTAGGGGTTGGGGGGGCACCAATCAATGAGCAGTTCTTC
CDR3: CASSLGVGGAPINEQFF
size: NA
J: TRBJ2-1
V: TRBV7-9
D: NA

DNA: TGTGCCAGCAGGGTCGTTTCACCCCTCCACTTT
CDR3: CASRVVSPLHF
size: once
J: TRBJ1-6
V: TRBV2
D: NA

DNA: TGTGCCAGCAGTTTAACCGGGCTCCCGAGCTCCTACAATGAGCAGTTCTTC
CDR3: CASSLTGLPSSYNEQFF
size: NA
J: TRBJ2-1
V: TRBV2
D: NA

DNA: TGTGCCAGCAGTGAACACTCCAGGGCCAACGTCCTGACTTTC
CDR3: CASSEHSRANVLTF
size: NA
J: TRBJ2-6
V: TRBV6-1
D: NA

DNA: TGTGCCAGCAGTGATAGGGGGAGCACAGATACGCAGTATTTT
CDR3: CASSDRGSTDTQYF
size: NA
J: TRBJ2-3
V: TRBV2
D: NA

DNA: TGTGCCAGCAGCCATAGTCAGGTCCTTACCGCGGAGCTGTTTTTT
CDR3: CASSHSQVLTAELFF
size: once
J: TRBJ2-2
V: TRBV3-1/TRBV3-2
D: NA

DNA: TGTGCCATCAGTGAGTCCCCGAACACTGAAGCTTTCTTT
CDR3: CAISESPNTEAFF
size: NA
J: TRBJ1-1
V: TRBV10-3
D: NA

DNA: TGTGCCAGCAGCTTAGTTTTAAGCGGGGAGCTGTTTTTT
CDR3: CASSLVLSGELFF
size: NA
J: TRBJ2-2
V: TRBV7-8
D: NA

DNA: TGTGCCAGCCAGCGGGGCTTGGGGGCAGATACGCAGTATTTT
CDR3: CASQRGLGADTQYF
size: once
J: TRBJ2-3
V: TRBV11-2
D: TRBD2

DNA: TGTGCCAGCAGACATAGACAATCGACTGAAGCTTTCTTT
CDR3: CASRHRQSTEAFF
size: once
J: TRBJ1-1
V: TRBV12-3/TRBV12-4
D: NA

DNA: TGTGCCTGGGACAGGGACCAAACCCGCGGGGGGCAGCCCCAGCATTTT
CDR3: CAWDRDQTRGGQPQHF
size: NA
J: TRBJ1-5
V: TRBV30
D: TRBD1

DNA: TGTGCCAGCAGCTTAAAAGGGGGAACCTCCTATGGCTACACCTTC
CDR3: CASSLKGGTSYGYTF
size: NA
J: TRBJ1-2
V: TRBV7-9
D: NA

DNA: TGCGCCAGCAGCCAAGGGACAGGGATTTCCGTCTATGGCTACACCTTC
CDR3: CASSQGTGISVYGYTF
size: NA
J: TRBJ1-2
V: TRBV4-3
D: TRBD1

DNA: TGCGCCAGCAGACGGGACAGCAGAGATACGCAGTATTTT
CDR3: CASRRDSRDTQYF
size: NA
J: TRBJ2-3
V: TRBV5-1
D: TRBD1

DNA: TGTGCCAGTCGGCGAACTGGAAACACCATATATTTT
CDR3: CASRRTGNTIYF
size: NA
J: TRBJ1-3
V: TRBV19
D: NA

DNA: TGTGCCAGCTCGGCAGGGGGCCCCGATGAGCAGTTCTTC
CDR3: CASSAGGPDEQFF
size: NA
J: TRBJ2-1
V: TRBV6-4
D: TRBD1

DNA: TGTGCCAGCAGTTTGCACGGGACCCCCGGAGCACCCCTCCACTTT
CDR3: CASSLHGTPGAPLHF
size: NA
J: TRBJ1-6
V: TRBV27
D: NA

DNA: TGTGCCAGCAGCTTAGGTTCGGGGGTCAACACCGGGGAGCTGTTTTTT
CDR3: CASSLGSGVNTGELFF
size: few
J: TRBJ2-2
V: TRBV7-9
D: NA

DNA: TGCGCCAGCAGTGAATTGGGAGATACGCAGTATTTT
CDR3: CASSELGDTQYF
size: NA
J: TRBJ2-3
V: TRBV10-2
D: NA

DNA: TGTGCCAGCAGTTACTATTCCTCAGGGGGCCGGGCACCCCTCCACTTT
CDR3: CASSYYSSGGRAPLHF
size: NA
J: TRBJ1-6
V: TRBV6-2/TRBV6-3
D: TRBD1

DNA: TGTGCCAGCAGCTTACGGGGACTCGGAGAGACCCAGTACTTC
CDR3: CASSLRGLGETQYF
size: NA
J: TRBJ2-5
V: TRBV7-3
D: NA

DNA: TGTGCCAGCAGCTTAGCCGGACGAAACCAAGAGACCCAGTACTTC
CDR3: CASSLAGRNQETQYF
size: NA
J: TRBJ2-5
V: TRBV7-3
D: NA

DNA: TGTGCCAGCACCCGAGCGGGCGAGCAGTTCTTC
CDR3: CASTRAGEQFF
size: NA
J: TRBJ2-1
V: TRBV6-5
D: NA

DNA: TGCGCCAGCAGCGGGACAGTAACACAAGGCTATGGCTACACCTTC
CDR3: CASSGTVTQGYGYTF
size: few
J: TRBJ1-2
V: TRBV5-1
D: TRBD1

DNA: TGCGCCAGCAGCCACGGACTAGCCGGGCCCCCCCAAGAGACCCAGTACTTC
CDR3: CASSHGLAGPPQETQYF
size: NA
J: TRBJ2-5
V: TRBV5-1
D: TRBD2

DNA: TGTGCCAGCAGTTATTACCCGGACTCCTACGAGCAGTACTTC
CDR3: CASSYYPDSYEQYF
size: NA
J: TRBJ2-7
V: TRBV6-2/TRBV6-3
D: NA

DNA: TGTGCCAGTAGTTTCCCATCGACAGGTAAAGCTTTCTTT
CDR3: CASSFPSTGKAFF
size: NA
J: TRBJ1-1
V: TRBV19
D: NA

DNA: TGTGCCAGCAGCTCGAGCAGCGGGAGCGACTACACAGATACGCAGTATTTT
CDR3: CASSSSSGSDYTDTQYF
size: NA
J: TRBJ2-3
V: TRBV7-9
D: TRBD2

DNA: TGCGCCAGCAGCCAAGACGGTCTCCGGGACAGGGCCTACGAGCAGTACTTC
CDR3: CASSQDGLRDRAYEQYF
size: NA
J: TRBJ2-7
V: TRBV4-1
D: TRBD1

DNA: TGTGCCAGCAGCTTCCGTATCTCTGGAAACACCATATATTTT
CDR3: CASSFRISGNTIYF
size: NA
J: TRBJ1-3
V: TRBV11-2
D: NA

DNA: TGTGCCATCAGCCAAGGACAGGCGAAGAACACTGAAGCTTTCTTT
CDR3: CAISQGQAKNTEAFF
size: NA
J: TRBJ1-1
V: TRBV10-3
D: TRBD1